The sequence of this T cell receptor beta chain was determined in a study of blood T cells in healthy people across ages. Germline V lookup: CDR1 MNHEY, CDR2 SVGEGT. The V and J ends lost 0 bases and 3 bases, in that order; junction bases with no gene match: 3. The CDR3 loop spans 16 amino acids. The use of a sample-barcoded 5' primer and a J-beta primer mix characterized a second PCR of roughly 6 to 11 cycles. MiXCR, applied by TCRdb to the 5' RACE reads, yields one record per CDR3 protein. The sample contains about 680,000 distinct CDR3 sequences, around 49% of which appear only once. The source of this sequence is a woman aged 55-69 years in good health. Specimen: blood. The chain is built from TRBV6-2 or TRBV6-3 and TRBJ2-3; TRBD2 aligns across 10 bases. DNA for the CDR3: TGTGCCAGCAGTTACTCGTCACTAGCGGGGACAGATACGCAGTATTTT. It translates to CASSYSSLAGTDTQYF.